The source of this TCR beta chain is a study of T cell responses to AZD1222 COVID-19 vaccine. Overall study: Both about-4-week and about-12-week second-dose recipients were combined. Study observations and caveats: All repertoire sampling was performed exclusively after the peak T cell response.

The CDR3 consists of 14 residues. Per germline, CDR1 KGHSH and CDR2 LQKENI. With 3 bases removed from V and 2 bases from J, the gap between germline ends came to 9 bases. TCRdb keeps only in-frame clones here, not all; method: immunoSEQ multiplex PCR. This table holds roughly 120,000 clones, around nine tenths found once. A word on this clone: Its cognate antigen is unknown.

V gene TRBV18 combines with J gene TRBJ2-3, with D unresolved. The TCR sequence derives from an adult in good health. The sample in question was peripheral blood, obtained on day 0 of AZD1222 vaccination. CDR3 nucleotides: TGTGCCAGCTCACCGGAACCTCTCACAGATACGCAGTATTTT. Its protein is CASSPEPLTDTQYF.